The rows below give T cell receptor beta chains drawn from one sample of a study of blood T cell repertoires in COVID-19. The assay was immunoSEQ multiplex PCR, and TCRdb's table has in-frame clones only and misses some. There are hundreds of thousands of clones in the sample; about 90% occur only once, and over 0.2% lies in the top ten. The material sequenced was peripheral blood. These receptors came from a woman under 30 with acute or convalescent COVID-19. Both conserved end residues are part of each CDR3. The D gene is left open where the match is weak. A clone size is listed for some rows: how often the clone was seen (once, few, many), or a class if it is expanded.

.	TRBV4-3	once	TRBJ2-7	TGCGCCAGCAGCCAAGAATCCGGCTACGAGCAGTACTTC	CASSQESGYEQYF
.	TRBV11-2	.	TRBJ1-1	TGTGCCAGCAGCAGACCCGGACAGAACACTGAAGCTTTCTTT	CASSRPGQNTEAFF
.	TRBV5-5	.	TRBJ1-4	TGTGCCAGCAGCCCCGGACAGCTATATAATGAAAAACTGTTTTTT	CASSPGQLYNEKLFF
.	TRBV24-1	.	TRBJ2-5	TGTGCCACCAGTCGGGGGATAACGGAGACCCAGTACTTC	CATSRGITETQYF
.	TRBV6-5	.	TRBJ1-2	TGTGCCAGCAGTCGTTCGGGGGGAAACGGATATGGCTACACCTTC	CASSRSGGNGYGYTF
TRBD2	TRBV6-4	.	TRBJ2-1	TGTGCCAGCAGTGACGGGCCCAGCGGGGGGGCCGATGAGCAGTTCTTC	CASSDGPSGGADEQFF
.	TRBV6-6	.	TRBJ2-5	TGTGCCAGCAGTTACCGGGGGGCCCGGGACGCGGAGACCCAGTACTTC	CASSYRGARDAETQYF
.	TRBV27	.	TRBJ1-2	TGTGCCAGCAGTTTATATCTAGGCTATGGCTACACCTTC	CASSLYLGYGYTF
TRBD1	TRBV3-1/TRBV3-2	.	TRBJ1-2	TGTGCCAGCAGCCCGGGGACAGTCCTATCGGGCTACACCTTC	CASSPGTVLSGYTF
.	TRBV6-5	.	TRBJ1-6	TGTGCCAGCAGTCGCAAACAGACTAATTCACCCCTCCACTTT	CASSRKQTNSPLHF
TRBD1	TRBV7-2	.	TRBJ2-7	TGTGCCAGCAGCTTAGGTTCAGGGGACAGCCTTTACGAGCAGTACTTC	CASSLGSGDSLYEQYF
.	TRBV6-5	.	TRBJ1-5	TGTGCCAGCAGCTCCCGGGGGGGCTCCCTACATTTT	CASSSRGGSLHF
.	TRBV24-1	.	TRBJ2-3	TGTGCCACCAGTGATCCCGTACAGGGAACAGATACGCAGTATTTT	CATSDPVQGTDTQYF
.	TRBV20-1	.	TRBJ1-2	TGCAGTGCTAGTGAACAGGGTGATGGCTACACCTTC	CSASEQGDGYTF
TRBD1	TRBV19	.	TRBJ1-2	TGTGCCAGTAGTATGACAGGGGCTAAGAACTATGGCTACACCTTC	CASSMTGAKNYGYTF
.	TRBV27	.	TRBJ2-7	TGTGCCAGCAGTCAGGGCTGGGAGCAGTACTTC	CASSQGWEQYF
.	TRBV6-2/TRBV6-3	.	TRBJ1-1	TGTGCCAGCAGTTCGGGGGTACTAGCTTTCTTT	CASSSGVLAFF